This T cell receptor beta chain was recorded in a study of metastatic and nonmetastatic thyroid tumors. Across the study: Comparative analysis of repertoires was undertaken across blood and tumor or nodule tissue obtained from malignant and benign thyroid patients.

TCRdb ran MiXCR on the PCR reads. The sample contains under 100,000 clones, 8.6% of which appear only once. This clone was recorded many times. Thyroid surgery took place with no prior treatment in any patient. The receptor's source is a female donor with papillary thyroid cancer or a benign thyroid nodule (not recorded which). Some clones in this sample may be carry-over from other donors' samples. Sequencing input: blood.

The CDR3 sequence: CASRRDLQDRGEFF. The CDR3 DNA follows: TGTGCCAGCAGGCGCGACCTCCAGGACAGGGGAGAGTTCTTC. The chain is built from TRBV12-3 or TRBV12-4 and TRBJ2-1; 9 bases agree with TRBD1. The V and J ends lost 6 bases and 14 bases, in that order; junction bases with no gene match: 14. The CDR3 length is 14 residues.